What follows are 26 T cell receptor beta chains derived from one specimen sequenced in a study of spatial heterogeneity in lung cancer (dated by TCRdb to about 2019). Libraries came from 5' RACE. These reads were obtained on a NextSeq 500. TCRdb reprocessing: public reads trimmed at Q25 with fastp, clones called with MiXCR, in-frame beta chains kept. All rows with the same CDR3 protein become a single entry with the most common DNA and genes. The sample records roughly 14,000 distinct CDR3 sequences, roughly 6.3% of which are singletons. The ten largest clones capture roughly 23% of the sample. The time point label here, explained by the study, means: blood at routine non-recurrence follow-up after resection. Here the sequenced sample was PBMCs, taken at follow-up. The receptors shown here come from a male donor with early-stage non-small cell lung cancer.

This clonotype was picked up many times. CDR3 sequence: CASSRSSGANLVTQYF. In DNA form, the CDR3 reads TGTGCCAGCAGCAGAAGCTCCGGGGCCAATCTTGTCACCCAGTACTTC. This chain connects TRBV5-6 to TRBJ2-5; D is perhaps TRBD1 or TRBD2 (5 bases each). Trimming cost V 4 bases and J 8 bases, with 24 bases left between them. This CDR3 has 16 amino acids. Germline V gene data show CDR1 as SGHDT and CDR2 as YYEEEE.

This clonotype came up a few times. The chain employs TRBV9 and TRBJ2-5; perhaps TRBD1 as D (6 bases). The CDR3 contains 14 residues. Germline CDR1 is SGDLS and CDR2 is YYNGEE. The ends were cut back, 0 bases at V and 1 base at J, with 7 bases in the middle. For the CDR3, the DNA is TGTGCCAGCAGCGTAGGCAGGGGCCAAGAGACCCAGTACTTC. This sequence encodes CASSVGRGQETQYF.

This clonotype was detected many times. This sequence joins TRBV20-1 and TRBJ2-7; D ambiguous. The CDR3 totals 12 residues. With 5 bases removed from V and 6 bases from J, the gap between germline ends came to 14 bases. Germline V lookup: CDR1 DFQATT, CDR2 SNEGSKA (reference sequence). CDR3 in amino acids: CSASFPLGEQYF. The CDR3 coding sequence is TGCAGTGCTTCTTTTCCCCTTGGCGAGCAGTACTTC.

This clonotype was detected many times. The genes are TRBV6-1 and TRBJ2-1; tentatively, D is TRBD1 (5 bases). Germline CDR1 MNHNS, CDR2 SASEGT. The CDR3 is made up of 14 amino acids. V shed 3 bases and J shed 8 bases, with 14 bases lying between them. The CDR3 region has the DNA TGTGCCAGCAGTGACACCCACGGCAGGGATGAGCAGTTCTTC. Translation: CASSDTHGRDEQFF.

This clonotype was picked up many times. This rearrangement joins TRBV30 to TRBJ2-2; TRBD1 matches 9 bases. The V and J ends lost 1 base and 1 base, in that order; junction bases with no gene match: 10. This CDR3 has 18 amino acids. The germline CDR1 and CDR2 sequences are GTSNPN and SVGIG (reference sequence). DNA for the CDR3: TGTGCCTGGAGTGGAACCCATTACAGGGGGCGGAACACCGGGGAGCTGTTTTTT. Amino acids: CAWSGTHYRGRNTGELFF.

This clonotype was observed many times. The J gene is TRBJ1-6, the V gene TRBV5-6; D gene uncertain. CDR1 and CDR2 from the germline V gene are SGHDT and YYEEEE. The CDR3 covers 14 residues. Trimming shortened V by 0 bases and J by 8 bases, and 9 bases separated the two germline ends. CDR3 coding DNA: TGTGCCAGCAGCTTGGAGCGGGGATATTCACCCCTCCACTTT. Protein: CASSLERGYSPLHF. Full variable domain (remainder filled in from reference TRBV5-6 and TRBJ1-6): DAGVTQSPTHLIKTRGQQVTLRCSPKSGHDTVSWYQQALGQGPQFIFQYYEEEERQRGNFPDRFSGHQFPNYSSELNVNALLLGDSALYLCASSLERGYSPLHFGNGTRLTVT.

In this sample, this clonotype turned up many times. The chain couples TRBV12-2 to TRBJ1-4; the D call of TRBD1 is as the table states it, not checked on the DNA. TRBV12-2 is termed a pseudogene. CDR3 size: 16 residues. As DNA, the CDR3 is TGTGCAAGTCGCTTAGCTTTGACAGGGTCCGATGAAAAACTGTTTTTT. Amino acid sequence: CASRLALTGSDEKLFF.

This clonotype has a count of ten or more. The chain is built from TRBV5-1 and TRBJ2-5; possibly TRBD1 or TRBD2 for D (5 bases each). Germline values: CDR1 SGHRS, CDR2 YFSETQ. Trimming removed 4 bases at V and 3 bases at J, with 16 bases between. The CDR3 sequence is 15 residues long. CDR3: CASSTGTVGEETQYF. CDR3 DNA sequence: TGCGCCAGCAGCACCGGGACGGTTGGGGAAGAGACCCAGTACTTC.

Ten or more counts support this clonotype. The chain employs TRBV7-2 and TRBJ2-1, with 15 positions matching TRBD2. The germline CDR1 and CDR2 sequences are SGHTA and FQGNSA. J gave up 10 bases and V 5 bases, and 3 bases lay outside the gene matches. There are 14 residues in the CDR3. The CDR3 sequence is CASSAGLAGGEQFF. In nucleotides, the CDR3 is TGTGCCAGCAGCGCGGGACTAGCGGGAGGCGAGCAGTTCTTC.

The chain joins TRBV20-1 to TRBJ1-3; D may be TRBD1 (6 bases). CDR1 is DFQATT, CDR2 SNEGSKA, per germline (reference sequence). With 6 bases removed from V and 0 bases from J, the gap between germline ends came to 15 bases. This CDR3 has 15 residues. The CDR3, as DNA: TGCAGTGCATCCCGGGACACTAGCTCTGGAAACACCATATATTTT. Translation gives CSASRDTSSGNTIYF.

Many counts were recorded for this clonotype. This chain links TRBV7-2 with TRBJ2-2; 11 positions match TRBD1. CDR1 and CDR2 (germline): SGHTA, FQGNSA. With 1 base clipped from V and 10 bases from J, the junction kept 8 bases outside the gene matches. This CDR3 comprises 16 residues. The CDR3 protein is CASSLVIGTGGTELFF. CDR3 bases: TGTGCCAGCAGCTTAGTCATCGGGACAGGGGGGACGGAGCTGTTTTTT.

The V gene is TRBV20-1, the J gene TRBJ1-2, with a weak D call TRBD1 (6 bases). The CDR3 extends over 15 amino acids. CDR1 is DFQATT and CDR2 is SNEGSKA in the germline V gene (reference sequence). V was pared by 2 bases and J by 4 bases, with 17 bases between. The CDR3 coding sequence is TGCAGTGCTAGACCCCAGGGGCGCCTAGGCTATGGCTACACCTTC. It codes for CSARPQGRLGYGYTF.

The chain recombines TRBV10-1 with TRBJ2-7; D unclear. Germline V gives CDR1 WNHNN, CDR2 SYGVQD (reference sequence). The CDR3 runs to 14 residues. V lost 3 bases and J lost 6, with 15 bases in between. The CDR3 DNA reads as TGCGCCAGCAGTGAAGGCGGCAGCTTCGGCGAGCAGTACTTC. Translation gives CASSEGGSFGEQYF.

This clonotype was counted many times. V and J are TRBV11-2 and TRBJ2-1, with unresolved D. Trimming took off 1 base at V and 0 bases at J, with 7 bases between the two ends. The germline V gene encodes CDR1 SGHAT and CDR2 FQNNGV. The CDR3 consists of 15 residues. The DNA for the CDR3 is TGTGCCAGCAGCTTAGGACCCCTCTCCTACAATGAGCAGTTCTTC. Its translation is CASSLGPLSYNEQFF.

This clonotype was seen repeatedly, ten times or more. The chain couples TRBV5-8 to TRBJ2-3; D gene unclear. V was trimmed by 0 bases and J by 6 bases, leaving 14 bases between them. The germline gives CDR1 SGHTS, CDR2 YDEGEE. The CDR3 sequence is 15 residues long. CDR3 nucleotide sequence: TGTGCCAGCAGCTTGGGACTTCGCGATTTGGATACGCAGTATTTT. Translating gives CASSLGLRDLDTQYF.

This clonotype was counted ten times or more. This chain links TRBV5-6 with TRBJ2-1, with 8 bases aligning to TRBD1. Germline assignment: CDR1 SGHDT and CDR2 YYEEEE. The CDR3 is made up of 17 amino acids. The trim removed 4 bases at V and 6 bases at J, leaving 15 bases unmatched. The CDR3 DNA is TGTGCCAGCAGCCCCCGACAGGGGCTTTTGCAGGGCAATGAGCAGTTCTTC. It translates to CASSPRQGLLQGNEQFF.

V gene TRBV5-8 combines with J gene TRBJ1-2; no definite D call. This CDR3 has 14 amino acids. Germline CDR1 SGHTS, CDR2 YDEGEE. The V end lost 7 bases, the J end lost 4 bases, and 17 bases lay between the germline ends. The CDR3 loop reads CASLNPARFYGYTF. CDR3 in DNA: TGTGCCAGCCTCAACCCAGCACGGTTCTATGGCTACACCTTC.

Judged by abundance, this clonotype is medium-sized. The CDR3 nucleotides read TGCAGTGCCACGAGACTAGCGGGAGGCCCGTCCTACGAGCAGTACTTC. Translation gives CSATRLAGGPSYEQYF. The chain joins TRBV20-1 to TRBJ2-7; 13 nucleotides line up with TRBD2. V gave up 6 bases and J gave up 1 base; unmatched junction bases: 9. This CDR3 is 16 amino acids long. The germline gives CDR1 DFQATT, CDR2 SNEGSKA (reference sequence).

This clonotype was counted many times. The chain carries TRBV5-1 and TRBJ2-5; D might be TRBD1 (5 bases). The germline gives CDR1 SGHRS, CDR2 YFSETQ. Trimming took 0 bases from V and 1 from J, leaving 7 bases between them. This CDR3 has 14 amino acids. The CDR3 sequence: CASSLEGFQETQYF. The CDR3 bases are TGCGCCAGCAGCTTGGAGGGGTTCCAAGAGACCCAGTACTTC.

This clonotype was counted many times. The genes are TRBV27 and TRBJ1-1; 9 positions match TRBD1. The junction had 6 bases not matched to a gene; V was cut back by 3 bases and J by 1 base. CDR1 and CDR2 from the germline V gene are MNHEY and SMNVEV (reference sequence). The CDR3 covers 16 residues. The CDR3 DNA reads TGTGCCAGCAGTTTCCGGGACAGGGCCCAGAACACTGAAGCTTTCTTT. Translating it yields CASSFRDRAQNTEAFF.

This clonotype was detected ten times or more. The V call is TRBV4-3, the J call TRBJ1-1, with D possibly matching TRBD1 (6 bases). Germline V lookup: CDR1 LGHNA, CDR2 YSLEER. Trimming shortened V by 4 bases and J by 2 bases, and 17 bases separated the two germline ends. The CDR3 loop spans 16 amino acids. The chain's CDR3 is CASSLGRGRGNTEAFF. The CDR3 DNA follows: TGCGCCAGCAGCCTCGGTCGGGGCAGGGGAAACACTGAAGCTTTCTTT.

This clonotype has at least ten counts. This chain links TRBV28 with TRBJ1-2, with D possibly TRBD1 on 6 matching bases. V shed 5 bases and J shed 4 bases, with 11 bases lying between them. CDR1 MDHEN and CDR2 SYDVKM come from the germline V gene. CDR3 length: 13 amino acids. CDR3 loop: CASSARTVYGYTF. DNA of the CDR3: TGTGCCAGCAGTGCGCGGACAGTCTATGGCTACACCTTC.

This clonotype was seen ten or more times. Here the CDR3 DNA reads TGTGCCAGCAGCTTAAAGGCCACCTCTAGGGGTACGCAGTATTTT. Translated, it gives CASSLKATSRGTQYF. The chain is built from TRBV7-2 and TRBJ2-3; tentatively, D is TRBD1 (5 bases). Germline V gene sequence: CDR1 SGHTA, CDR2 FQGNSA. This CDR3 has 15 amino acids. Trimming left V 2 bases short and J 8 bases short, with 17 bases between.

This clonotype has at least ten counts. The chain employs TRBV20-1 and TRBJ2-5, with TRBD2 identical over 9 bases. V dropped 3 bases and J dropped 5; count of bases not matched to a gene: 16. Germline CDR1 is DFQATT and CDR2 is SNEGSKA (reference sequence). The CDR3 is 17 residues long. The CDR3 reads CSASDLWGSGSGETQYF. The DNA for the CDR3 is TGCAGTGCTAGTGACCTGTGGGGTAGCGGGAGCGGCGAGACCCAGTACTTC.

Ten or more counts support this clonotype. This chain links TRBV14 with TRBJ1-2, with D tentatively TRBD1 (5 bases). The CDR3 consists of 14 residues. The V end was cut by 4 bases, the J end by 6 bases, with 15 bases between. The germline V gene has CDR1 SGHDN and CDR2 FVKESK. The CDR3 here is CASSPNWGRHGYTF. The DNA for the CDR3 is TGTGCCAGCAGCCCGAATTGGGGCCGTCATGGCTACACCTTC.

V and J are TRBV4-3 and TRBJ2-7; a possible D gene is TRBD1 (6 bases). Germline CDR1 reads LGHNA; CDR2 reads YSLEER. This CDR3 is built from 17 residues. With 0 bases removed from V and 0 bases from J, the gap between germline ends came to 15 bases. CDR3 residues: CASSQDKDSPYSYEQYF. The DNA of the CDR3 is TGCGCCAGCAGCCAAGATAAGGACAGTCCTTACTCCTACGAGCAGTACTTC.